This T cell receptor beta chain is drawn from a study of OX40 agonist ivuxolimab in advanced cancers. Data came from immunoSEQ multiplex PCR; TCRdb stores just in-frame clones and leaves some out. The sample holds 100,000 or so clones; 92% are singletons and the top ten take 3.4%. CDR3 size: 18 residues. The V gene's germline CDR1 is ENHRY and CDR2 SYGVKD. V lost 0 bases and J lost 0, with 16 bases in between. This sequence was found in an adult with an advanced solid tumor such as melanoma, head and neck, liver or kidney cancer. This material consisted of CD4+ or CD8+ T cells sorted from blood, taken in a trial of the OX40 agonist ivuxolimab. The chain carries TRBV10-3 and TRBJ2-3, with D unclear. The CDR3 bases are TGTGCCATCAGTGAGTCGAGGCACGGAGATAGAAGCACAGATACGCAGTATTTT. It codes for CAISESRHGDRSTDTQYF.